The 27 T cell receptor beta chains in this list originate from one sample, sequenced in a study of blood T cell repertoires in COVID-19. Sequencing used immunoSEQ multiplex PCR; TCRdb keeps in-frame clones, though not all of them. This table holds roughly 130,000 clones, around 79% found once. What was sequenced was peripheral blood. These TCRs come from an older woman with COVID-19, enrolled during active disease.

This rearrangement joins TRBV24-1 to TRBJ1-5; 8 bases fit TRBD1. V trimming: 4 bases; J trimming: 4 bases; junction bases outside the gene matches: 5. CDR1 is KGHDR, CDR2 SFDVKD, per germline. The CDR3 contains 15 residues. CDR3 residues: CATSDPTGGNQPQHF. Written as DNA, the CDR3 is TGTGCCACCAGTGACCCAACAGGGGGGAATCAGCCCCAGCATTTT.

This chain connects TRBV30 to TRBJ1-1; D not certain. The CDR3 runs to 13 residues. V lost 2 bases to trimming and J lost 1 base, with 8 bases between them. CDR1 and CDR2 from the germline V gene are GTSNPN and SVGIG (reference sequence). The CDR3: CAWSRRENTEAFF. The CDR3 DNA follows: TGTGCCTGGAGTCGGAGGGAGAACACTGAAGCTTTCTTT.

This chain uses TRBV5-6 with TRBJ2-1; TRBD2 matches 10 bases. CDR3 size: 15 residues. The germline V gene has CDR1 SGHDT and CDR2 YYEEEE. V shed 1 base, J shed 9 bases, and the junction held 7 bases outside the gene matches. In DNA, the CDR3 is TGTGCCAGCAGCTTGCTAGCGGGGGTCGGTGGTGAGCAGTTCTTC. It specifies CASSLLAGVGGEQFF.

The chain recombines TRBV27 with TRBJ2-2; no clear D gene. V was clipped by 3 bases and J by 1 base, with 3 bases between them. The CDR3 is 13 amino acids. The germline gives CDR1 MNHEY, CDR2 SMNVEV (reference sequence). DNA of the CDR3: TGTGCCAGCAGTTTCCAGAACACCGGGGAGCTGTTTTTT. This encodes CASSFQNTGELFF.

V is TRBV3-1 (or the pseudogene TRBV3-2) and J is TRBJ1-6, with unresolved D. V was clipped by 0 bases and J by 7 bases, with 10 bases between them. CDR1 is LGHDT, CDR2 YNNKEL, per germline (reference sequence). The CDR3 spans 15 residues. Here the CDR3 DNA reads TGTGCCAGCAGCCAAGACACGGGTGTAAATTCACCCCTCCACTTT. Translating it yields CASSQDTGVNSPLHF.

The rearrangement uses TRBV27 and TRBJ1-2, with unresolved D. Trimming pared 0 bases from V and 8 bases from J, leaving 13 bases between. There are 14 residues in the CDR3. CDR1 and CDR2 (germline): MNHEY, SMNVEV (reference sequence). This CDR3 is CASSLSSGIGGYTF. CDR3 nucleotide sequence: TGTGCCAGCAGTTTATCGAGCGGGATTGGGGGCTACACCTTC.

The rearrangement joins TRBV2 to TRBJ2-2; 7 positions agree with TRBD2. Germline CDR1 is SNHLY and CDR2 is FYNNEI. V lost 3 bases and J lost 3; bases outside the gene matches: 4. The CDR3 is 15 residues long. DNA for the CDR3: TGTGCCAGCAGTGATGCTAGCGGTCACACCGGGGAGCTGTTTTTT. Translation gives CASSDASGHTGELFF.

This clone was counted once. V is TRBV19 and J is TRBJ1-5, with D unclear. This CDR3 has 14 amino acids. The ends were cut back, 7 bases at V and 9 bases at J, with 19 bases in the middle. Germline loops: CDR1 LNHDA, CDR2 SQIVND (reference sequence). The CDR3 sequence is CASKSVTGGGPQHF. CDR3 nucleotides: TGTGCCAGTAAGTCAGTAACTGGTGGCGGGCCCCAGCATTTT.

V and J are TRBV6-6 and TRBJ2-7; TRBD1 matches at 8 bases. The CDR3 consists of 14 residues. Trimming removed 6 bases from V and 12 bases from J; junction bases left unmatched: 16. The germline gives CDR1 MNHNY, CDR2 SVGAGI (reference sequence). The CDR3 nucleotides read TGTGCCAGCAGGGATGGGACAGGCCTTCTGCTTGGGTACTTC. It is translated as CASRDGTGLLLGYF.

The rearrangement links TRBV3-1 (or the pseudogene TRBV3-2) to TRBJ1-6; tentatively, D is TRBD1 (6 bases). Per germline, CDR1 LGHDT and CDR2 YNNKEL (reference sequence). V shed 5 bases and J shed 9 bases, with 17 bases lying between them. The length of the CDR3 is 15 residues. The CDR3 DNA sequence: TGTGCCAGCAGCTCGATCGGGGGGCAGGGTTCACCCCTCCACTTT. It encodes CASSSIGGQGSPLHF.

This clone was counted between two and nine times. The CDR3 coding sequence is TGTGCCAGCAGTGAAGCGTCGGAAGAGGACGAGCAGTACTTC. Translation: CASSEASEEDEQYF. The chain joins TRBV6-1 to TRBJ2-7; no definite D call. The germline gives CDR1 MNHNS, CDR2 SASEGT. V lost 0 bases to trimming and J lost 5 bases, with 11 bases between them. This CDR3 is built from 14 residues.

The chain employs TRBV5-1 and TRBJ2-3; 8 bases agree with TRBD2. The CDR3 is 15 residues long. Germline values: CDR1 SGHRS, CDR2 YFSETQ. V lost 2 bases, J lost 1 base, and 3 bases stayed unmatched. CDR3 nucleotide sequence: TGCGCCAGCAGCTTTAGCGGGGACCGCACAGATACGCAGTATTTT. As protein: CASSFSGDRTDTQYF.

The chain has TRBV19 and TRBJ1-5; no clear D. The V end was cut by 3 bases, the J end by 6 bases, with 21 bases between. Germline-derived CDR1 and CDR2 are LNHDA and SQIVND (reference sequence). The CDR3 runs 17 residues. CDR3 DNA: TGTGCCAGTAGTATGGGGTGGGAGAAAGGTTCGGTTCAGCCCCAGCATTTT. This gives the protein CASSMGWEKGSVQPQHF.

This chain uses TRBV7-8 with TRBJ2-7, with 7 positions matching TRBD1. CDR3 length equals 15 residues. The germline V gene encodes CDR1 SGHVS and CDR2 FQNEAQ. V lost 5 bases, J lost 3 bases, and 10 bases stayed unmatched. CDR3 nucleotide sequence: TGTGCCAGCAGCCCCCTTGGACAGGCACTCTACGAGCAGTACTTC. Encoded protein: CASSPLGQALYEQYF.

This clone occurred once. This chain uses TRBV9 with TRBJ2-1, with TRBD2 identical over 12 bases. The germline gives CDR1 SGDLS, CDR2 YYNGEE. The CDR3 spans 15 residues. V gave up 3 bases and J gave up 7 bases; unmatched junction bases: 5. The CDR3 nucleotides are TGTGCCAGCAGCGCTAGCGGGGGGGCAACTAATGAGCAGTTCTTC. This codes for CASSASGGATNEQFF.

The chain uses TRBV5-4 and TRBJ2-3, with 10 bases that match TRBD2. V gave up 0 bases and J gave up 3 bases; unmatched junction bases: 4. Germline CDR1 and CDR2: SGHNT and YYREEE (reference sequence). The CDR3 has 16 amino acids. This CDR3 is CASSLELAGGTDTQYF. The CDR3 DNA follows: TGTGCCAGCAGCTTGGAGTTAGCGGGGGGAACAGATACGCAGTATTTT.

As DNA, the CDR3 is TGTGCCAGCAGCCCCCCCGGTCGAGGAAATATTGGCTACACCTTC. Protein product: CASSPPGRGNIGYTF. The gene calls are TRBV6-2 or TRBV6-3 and TRBJ1-2, with D uncertain. Germline CDR1 reads MNHEY; CDR2 reads SVGEGT. The CDR3 extends over 15 amino acids. Trimming left V 6 bases short and J 7 bases short, with 21 bases between.

The chain combines TRBV7-2 with TRBJ2-5; D is possibly TRBD2 (6 bases). CDR3 length: 14 amino acids. Germline values: CDR1 SGHTA, CDR2 FQGNSA. The germline V and J ends were trimmed by 4 bases and 5 bases, with 14 bases remaining between them. The CDR3 loop reads CASSSRPGAETQYF. CDR3 nucleotides: TGTGCCAGCAGCTCCCGACCGGGAGCGGAGACCCAGTACTTC.

This chain connects TRBV29-1 to TRBJ2-5; no definite D call. There are 12 residues in the CDR3. V shed 4 bases and J shed 5 bases, with 11 bases lying between them. Germline lookup yields CDR1 SQVTM and CDR2 ANQGSEA. CDR3 amino acids: CSVGSAGETQYF. The CDR3 DNA reads as TGCAGCGTTGGGAGTGCCGGGGAGACCCAGTACTTC.

The chain links TRBV4-2 to TRBJ2-6; TRBD2 might be the D (7 bases). Looked up from germline, CDR1 is LGHNA and CDR2 is YNFKEQ. V was cut by 1 base and J by 0 bases, with 13 bases left in between. This CDR3 is built from 18 residues. CDR3 nucleotide sequence: TGTGCCAGCAGCCAAGGGGGGGGCGGACTCTCTGGGGCCAACGTCCTGACTTTC. This gives the protein CASSQGGGGLSGANVLTF.

This sequence joins TRBV7-8 and TRBJ1-2; 8 bases map to TRBD1. CDR1 is SGHVS and CDR2 is FQNEAQ in the germline V gene. The CDR3 extends over 16 amino acids. V shed 1 base and J 8 bases; nucleotides not matched to a gene: 12. CDR3 nucleotides: TGTGCCAGCAGCTTAGGGAGAAGGGGGACAGGCTCGGGCTACACCTTC. This gives the protein CASSLGRRGTGSGYTF.

The chain couples TRBV2 to TRBJ2-7; TRBD1 matches at 11 bases. The CDR3 runs to 17 residues. V lost 6 bases, J lost 3 bases, and 13 bases stayed unmatched. Germline V CDR1 and CDR2: SNHLY, FYNNEI. CDR3 coding DNA: TGTGCCAGCAGACTCCGGACCGGGACAGGGGGGAACTACGAGCAGTACTTC. Its protein is CASRLRTGTGGNYEQYF. The whole variable domain, filled in from reference TRBV2 and TRBJ2-7, reads EPEVTQTPSHQVTQMGQEVILRCVPISNHLYFYWYRQILGQKVEFLVSFYNNEISEKSEIFDDQFSVERPDGSNFTLKIRSTKLEDSAMYFCASRLRTGTGGNYEQYFGPGTRLTVT.

The chain carries TRBV5-1 and TRBJ2-1, with TRBD1 matching over 11 bases. With 4 bases clipped from V and 6 bases from J, the junction kept 9 bases outside the gene matches. CDR1 and CDR2 from the germline V gene are SGHRS and YFSETQ. This CDR3 contains 16 residues. The CDR3 loop reads CASSATVGQGANEQFF. CDR3 nucleotide sequence: TGCGCCAGCAGCGCGACCGTAGGACAGGGGGCCAATGAGCAGTTCTTC.

This clone was counted only a few times. This rearrangement joins TRBV5-8 to TRBJ2-3; 11 bases line up with TRBD2. Germline assignment: CDR1 SGHTS and CDR2 YDEGEE. CDR3 length: 15 amino acids. V shed 4 bases, J shed 4 bases, and the junction held 5 bases outside the gene matches. CDR3 sequence reads: CASSQRLAGPDTQYF. The CDR3 region has the DNA TGTGCCAGCAGCCAAAGACTAGCGGGGCCAGATACGCAGTATTTT.

This clone was seen more than once but under ten times. The chain joins TRBV5-1 to TRBJ1-4; D uncertain. The CDR3 extends over 14 amino acids. The V gene's germline CDR1 is SGHRS and CDR2 YFSETQ. Trimming removed 0 bases at V and 7 bases at J, with 10 bases between. The CDR3 is CASSLGILSEKLFF. The CDR3 DNA reads TGCGCCAGCAGCTTGGGTATTCTGAGTGAAAAACTGTTTTTT. Full variable domain (missing parts from reference TRBV5-1 and TRBJ1-4): KAGVTQTPRYLIKTRGQQVTLSCSPISGHRSVSWYQQTPGQGLQFLFEYFSETQRNKGNFPGRFSGRQFSNSRSEMNVSTLELGDSALYLCASSLGILSEKLFFGSGTQLSVL.

The chain couples TRBV3-1 (or the pseudogene TRBV3-2) to TRBJ2-1; 12 nucleotides line up with TRBD1. The CDR3 extends over 14 amino acids. Germline values: CDR1 LGHDT, CDR2 YNNKEL (reference sequence). V was clipped by 4 bases and J by 9 bases; unmatched bases: 4. The CDR3 sequence: CASSPGTGGGEQFF. Written as DNA, the CDR3 is TGTGCCAGCAGCCCGGGGACAGGGGGCGGTGAGCAGTTCTTC.

This chain joins TRBV28 and TRBJ1-5; D is perhaps TRBD1 (5 bases). The CDR3 runs 13 residues. Looked up from germline, CDR1 is MDHEN and CDR2 is SYDVKM. Trimming removed 6 bases from V and 6 bases from J, with 12 bases in between. CDR3 residues: CASRQGGRQPQHF. The CDR3 DNA reads as TGTGCCAGCAGGCAGGGTGGTCGTCAGCCCCAGCATTTT. The entire variable domain, with the rest obtained from reference TRBV28 and TRBJ1-5, is as follows: DVKVTQSSRYLVKRTGEKVFLECVQDMDHENMFWYRQDPGLGLRLIYFSYDVKMKEKGDIPEGYSVSREKKERFSLILESASTNQTSMYLCASRQGGRQPQHFGDGTRLSIL.